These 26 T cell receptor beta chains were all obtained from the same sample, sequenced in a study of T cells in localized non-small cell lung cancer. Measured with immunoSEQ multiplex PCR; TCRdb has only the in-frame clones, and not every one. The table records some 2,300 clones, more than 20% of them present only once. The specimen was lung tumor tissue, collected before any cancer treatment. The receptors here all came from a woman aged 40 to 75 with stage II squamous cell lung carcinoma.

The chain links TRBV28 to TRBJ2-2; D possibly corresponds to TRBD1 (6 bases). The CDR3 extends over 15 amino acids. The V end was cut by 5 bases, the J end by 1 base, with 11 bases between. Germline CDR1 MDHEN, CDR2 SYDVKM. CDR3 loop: CASSPTQGNTGELFF. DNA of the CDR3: TGTGCCAGCAGTCCCACACAGGGGAACACCGGGGAGCTGTTTTTT.

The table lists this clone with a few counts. The CDR3 loop reads CASSKTGSPGELFF. The DNA for the CDR3 is TGTGCCAGCAGCAAGACAGGGAGTCCCGGGGAGCTGTTTTTT. The chain couples TRBV7-5 to TRBJ2-2; the table gives TRBD1 as D, unverified against the DNA. TRBV7-5 is termed a pseudogene. The CDR3 is 14 amino acids.

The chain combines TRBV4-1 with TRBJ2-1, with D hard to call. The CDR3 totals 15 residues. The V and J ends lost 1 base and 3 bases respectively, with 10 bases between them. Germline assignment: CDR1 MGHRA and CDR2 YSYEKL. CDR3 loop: CASSQALLSYNEQFF. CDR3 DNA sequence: TGCGCCAGCAGCCAAGCTCTATTAAGCTACAATGAGCAGTTCTTC.

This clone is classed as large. Here the CDR3 reads CASSLPGTLNTEAFF. The CDR3 region has the DNA TGTGCCAGCAGCCTTCCCGGGACATTGAACACTGAAGCTTTCTTT. The chain recombines TRBV28 with TRBJ1-1; D is possibly TRBD1 (6 bases). Germline CDR1 is MDHEN and CDR2 is SYDVKM. V gave up 6 bases and J gave up 0 bases, with 14 bases separating them. The CDR3 spans 15 residues.

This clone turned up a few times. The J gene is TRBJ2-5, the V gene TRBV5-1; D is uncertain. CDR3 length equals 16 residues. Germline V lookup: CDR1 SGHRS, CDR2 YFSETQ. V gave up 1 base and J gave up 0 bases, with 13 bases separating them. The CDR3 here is CASSLSPFGNQETQYF. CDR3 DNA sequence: TGCGCCAGCAGCTTGTCTCCCTTTGGGAACCAAGAGACCCAGTACTTC. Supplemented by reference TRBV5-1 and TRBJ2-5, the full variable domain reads KAGVTQTPRYLIKTRGQQVTLSCSPISGHRSVSWYQQTPGQGLQFLFEYFSETQRNKGNFPGRFSGRQFSNSRSEMNVSTLELGDSALYLCASSLSPFGNQETQYFGPGTRLLVL.

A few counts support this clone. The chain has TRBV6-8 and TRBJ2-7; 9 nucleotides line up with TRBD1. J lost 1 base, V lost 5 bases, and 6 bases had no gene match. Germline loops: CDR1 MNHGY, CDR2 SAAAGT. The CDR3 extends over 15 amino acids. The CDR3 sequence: CASSAQGTGSYEQYF. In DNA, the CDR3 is TGTGCCAGCAGTGCTCAGGGGACAGGGTCCTACGAGCAGTACTTC.

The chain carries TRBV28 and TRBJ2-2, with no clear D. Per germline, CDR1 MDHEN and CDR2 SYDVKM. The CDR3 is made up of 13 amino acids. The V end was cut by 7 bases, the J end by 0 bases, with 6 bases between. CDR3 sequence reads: CASIGTNTGELFF. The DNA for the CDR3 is TGTGCCAGCATAGGGACGAACACCGGGGAGCTGTTTTTT.

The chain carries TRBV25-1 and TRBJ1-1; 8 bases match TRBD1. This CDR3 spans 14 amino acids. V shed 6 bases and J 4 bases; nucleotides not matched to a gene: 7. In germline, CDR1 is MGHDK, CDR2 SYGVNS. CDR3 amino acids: CASRLFTGGTEAFF. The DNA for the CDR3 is TGTGCCAGCAGGTTGTTTACAGGGGGCACTGAAGCTTTCTTT.

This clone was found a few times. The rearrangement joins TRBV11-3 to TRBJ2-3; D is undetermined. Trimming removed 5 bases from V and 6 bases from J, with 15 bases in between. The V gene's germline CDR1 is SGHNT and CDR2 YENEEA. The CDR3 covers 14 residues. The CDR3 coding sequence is TGTGCCAGCAGCCCCTTCTCGTTGGTGGATACGCAGTATTTT. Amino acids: CASSPFSLVDTQYF.

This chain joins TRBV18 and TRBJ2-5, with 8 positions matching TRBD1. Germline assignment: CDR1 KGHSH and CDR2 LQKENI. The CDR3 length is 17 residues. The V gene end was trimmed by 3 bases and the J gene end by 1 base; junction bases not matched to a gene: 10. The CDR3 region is CASSPLGQGISQETQYF. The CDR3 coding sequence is TGTGCCAGCTCACCCCTCGGACAGGGTATTTCCCAAGAGACCCAGTACTTC.

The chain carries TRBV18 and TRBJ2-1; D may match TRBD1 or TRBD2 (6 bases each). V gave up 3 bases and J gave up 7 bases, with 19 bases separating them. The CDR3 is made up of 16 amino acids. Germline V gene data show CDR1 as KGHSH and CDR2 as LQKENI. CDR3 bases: TGTGCCAGCTCACCTCTACCGGTGGGGGGCGGGAATGAGCAGTTCTTC. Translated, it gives CASSPLPVGGGNEQFF.

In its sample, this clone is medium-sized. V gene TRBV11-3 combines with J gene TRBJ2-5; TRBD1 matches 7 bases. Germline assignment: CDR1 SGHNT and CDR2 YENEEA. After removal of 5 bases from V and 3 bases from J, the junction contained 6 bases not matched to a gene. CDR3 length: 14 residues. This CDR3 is CASSQVTGEETQYF. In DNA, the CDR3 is TGTGCCAGCAGCCAGGTTACAGGGGAAGAGACCCAGTACTTC.

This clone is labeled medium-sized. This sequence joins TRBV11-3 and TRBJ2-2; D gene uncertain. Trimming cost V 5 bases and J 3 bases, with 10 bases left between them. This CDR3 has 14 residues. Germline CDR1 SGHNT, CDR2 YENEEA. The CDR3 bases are TGTGCCAGCAGCGGGCGCCTGGACACCGGGGAGCTGTTTTTT. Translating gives CASSGRLDTGELFF. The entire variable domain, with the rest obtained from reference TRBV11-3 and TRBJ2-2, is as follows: EAGVVQSPRYKIIEKKQPVAFWCNPISGHNTLYWYLQNLGQGPELLIRYENEEAVDDSQLPKDRFSAERLKGVDSTLKIQPAELGDSAVYLCASSGRLDTGELFFGEGSRLTVL.

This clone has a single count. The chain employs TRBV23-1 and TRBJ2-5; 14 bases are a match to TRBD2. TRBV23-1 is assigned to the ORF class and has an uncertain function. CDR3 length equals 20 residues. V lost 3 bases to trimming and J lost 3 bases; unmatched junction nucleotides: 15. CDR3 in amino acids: CASSQSIPGLAGVWEETQYF. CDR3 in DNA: TGCGCCAGCAGTCAGTCGATTCCGGGACTAGCGGGGGTGTGGGAAGAGACCCAGTACTTC.

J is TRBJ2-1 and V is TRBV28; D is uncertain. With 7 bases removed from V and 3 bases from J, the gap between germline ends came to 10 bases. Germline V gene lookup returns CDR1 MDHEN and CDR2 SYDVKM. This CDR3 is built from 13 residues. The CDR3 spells CASKGHDYNEQFF. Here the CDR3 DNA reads TGTGCCAGCAAAGGGCACGACTACAATGAGCAGTTCTTC.

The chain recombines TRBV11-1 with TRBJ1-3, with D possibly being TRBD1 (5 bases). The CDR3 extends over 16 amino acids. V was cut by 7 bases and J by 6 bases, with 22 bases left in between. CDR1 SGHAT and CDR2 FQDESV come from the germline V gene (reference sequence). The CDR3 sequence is CASTEQVIVPLNTIYF. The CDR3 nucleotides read TGTGCCAGCACCGAACAGGTGATCGTACCATTAAACACCATATATTTT.

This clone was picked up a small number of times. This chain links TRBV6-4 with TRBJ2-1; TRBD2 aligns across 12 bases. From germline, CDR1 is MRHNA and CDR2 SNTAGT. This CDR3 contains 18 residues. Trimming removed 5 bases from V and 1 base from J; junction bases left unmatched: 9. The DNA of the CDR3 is TGTGCCAGCAGTTTCTCCAGACTAGCGGGAGTATCCTACAATGAGCAGTTCTTC. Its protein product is CASSFSRLAGVSYNEQFF.

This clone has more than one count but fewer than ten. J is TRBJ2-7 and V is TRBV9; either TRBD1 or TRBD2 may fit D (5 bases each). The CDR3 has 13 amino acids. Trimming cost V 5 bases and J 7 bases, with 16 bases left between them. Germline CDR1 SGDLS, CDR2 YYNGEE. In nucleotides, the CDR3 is TGTGCCAGCAGTGAGGGGACCCGCTTTGAGCAGTACTTC. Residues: CASSEGTRFEQYF.

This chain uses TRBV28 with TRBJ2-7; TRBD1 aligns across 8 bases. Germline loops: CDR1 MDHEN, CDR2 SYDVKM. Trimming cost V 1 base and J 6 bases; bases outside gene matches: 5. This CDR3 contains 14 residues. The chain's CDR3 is CASSLSRTGSEQYF. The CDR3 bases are TGTGCCAGCAGTTTATCACGGACAGGGAGCGAGCAGTACTTC. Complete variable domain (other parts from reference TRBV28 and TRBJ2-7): DVKVTQSSRYLVKRTGEKVFLECVQDMDHENMFWYRQDPGLGLRLIYFSYDVKMKEKGDIPEGYSVSREKKERFSLILESASTNQTSMYLCASSLSRTGSEQYFGPGTRLTVT.

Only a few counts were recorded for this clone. This chain's CDR3 is CASSDTGLTYEQYF. CDR3 in DNA: TGTGCCAGCAGTGATACGGGACTGACCTACGAGCAGTACTTC. This sequence joins TRBV6-8 and TRBJ2-7; the D gene is possibly TRBD2 (6 bases). The CDR3 is 14 amino acids. Germline V gives CDR1 MNHGY, CDR2 SAAAGT. Trimming cost V 5 bases and J 2 bases, with 13 bases left between them.

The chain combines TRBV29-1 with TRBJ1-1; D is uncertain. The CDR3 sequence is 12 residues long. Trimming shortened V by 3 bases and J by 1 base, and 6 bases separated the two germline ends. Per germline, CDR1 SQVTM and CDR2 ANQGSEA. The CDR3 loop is CSVEPGNTEAFF. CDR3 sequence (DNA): TGCAGCGTTGAGCCGGGGAACACTGAAGCTTTCTTT.

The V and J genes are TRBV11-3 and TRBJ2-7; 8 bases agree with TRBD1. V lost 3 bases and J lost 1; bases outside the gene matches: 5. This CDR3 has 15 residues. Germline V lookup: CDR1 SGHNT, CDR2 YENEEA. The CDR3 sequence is CASSFETGASYEQYF. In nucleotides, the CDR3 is TGTGCCAGCAGCTTCGAGACAGGGGCTTCCTACGAGCAGTACTTC.

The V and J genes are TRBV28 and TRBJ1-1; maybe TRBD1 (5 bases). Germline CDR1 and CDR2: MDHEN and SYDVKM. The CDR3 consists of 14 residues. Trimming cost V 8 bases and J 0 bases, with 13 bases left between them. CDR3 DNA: TGTGCCAGCGCTTCTCAGGGACTGAACACTGAAGCTTTCTTT. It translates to CASASQGLNTEAFF.

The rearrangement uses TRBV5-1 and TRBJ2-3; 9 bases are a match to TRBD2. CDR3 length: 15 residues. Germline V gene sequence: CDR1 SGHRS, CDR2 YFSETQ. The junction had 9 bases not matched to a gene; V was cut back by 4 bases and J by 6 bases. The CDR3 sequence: CASSALAGVSDTQYF. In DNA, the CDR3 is TGCGCCAGCAGCGCTTTAGCGGGAGTTAGTGATACGCAGTATTTT.

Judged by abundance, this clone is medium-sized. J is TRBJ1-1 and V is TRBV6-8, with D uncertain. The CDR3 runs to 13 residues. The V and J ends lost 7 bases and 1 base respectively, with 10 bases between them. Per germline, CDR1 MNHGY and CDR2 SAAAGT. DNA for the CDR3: TGTGCCAGCATGAGTCAGTGGAACACTGAAGCTTTCTTT. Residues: CASMSQWNTEAFF.

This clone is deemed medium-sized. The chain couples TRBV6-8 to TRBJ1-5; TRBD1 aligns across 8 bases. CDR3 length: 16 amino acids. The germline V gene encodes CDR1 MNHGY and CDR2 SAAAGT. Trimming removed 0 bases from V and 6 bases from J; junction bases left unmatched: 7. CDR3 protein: CASSYSTGAGGQPQHF. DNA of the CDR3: TGTGCCAGCAGTTACTCGACAGGGGCGGGGGGTCAGCCCCAGCATTTT.